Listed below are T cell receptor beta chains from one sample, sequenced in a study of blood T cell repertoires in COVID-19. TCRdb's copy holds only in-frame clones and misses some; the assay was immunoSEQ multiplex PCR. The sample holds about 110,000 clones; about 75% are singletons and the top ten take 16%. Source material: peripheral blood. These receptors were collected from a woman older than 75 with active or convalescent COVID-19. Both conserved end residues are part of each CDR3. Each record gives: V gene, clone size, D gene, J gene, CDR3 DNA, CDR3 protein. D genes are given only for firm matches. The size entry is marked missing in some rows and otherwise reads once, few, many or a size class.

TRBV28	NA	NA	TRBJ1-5	TGTGCCAGCAGCATCGACGGGAACCCCAATCAGCCCCAGCATTTT	CASSIDGNPNQPQHF
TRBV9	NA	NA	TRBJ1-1	TGTGCCAGCAGCGTAGCCCTTGACACTGAAGCTTTCTTT	CASSVALDTEAFF
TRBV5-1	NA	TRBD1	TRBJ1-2	TGCGCCAGCAGCCGTCTTCCGGGACAGGGGGCAGGTCCAAGTGGCTACACCTTC	CASSRLPGQGAGPSGYTF
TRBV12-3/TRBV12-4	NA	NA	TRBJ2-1	TGTGCCAGCAGTCAGGTGGATGAGCAGTTCTTC	CASSQVDEQFF
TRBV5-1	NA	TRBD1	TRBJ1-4	TGCGCCAGCAGCTCCACAGGGGCGGCTAATGAAAAACTGTTTTTT	CASSSTGAANEKLFF
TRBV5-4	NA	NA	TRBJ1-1	TGTGCCAGCAGCTTACCACAGGTGTCTGAAGCTTTCTTT	CASSLPQVSEAFF
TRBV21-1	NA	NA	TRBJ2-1	TGTGCCAGCAGCGGGCGGGGACTAGCGGCCCTAAGCTCCTACAATGAGCAGTTCTTC	CASSGRGLAALSSYNEQFF
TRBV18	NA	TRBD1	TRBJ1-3	TGTGCCAGCTCACCAAAGAGGGACAGACCCATCGCCTCTGGAAACACCATATATTTT	CASSPKRDRPIASGNTIYF
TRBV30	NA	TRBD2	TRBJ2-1	TGTGCCTGGAGCGCACTAGCGGGAGGTTACAATGAGCAGTTCTTC	CAWSALAGGYNEQFF
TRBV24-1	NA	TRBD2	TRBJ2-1	TGTGCCACCAGTCCCTCACTAGCGGCGTCCTACAATGAGCAGTTCTTC	CATSPSLAASYNEQFF
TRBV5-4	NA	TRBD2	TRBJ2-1	TGTGCCAGCAGCTTGGCTTCATTACCGGGACTAGCGGGATATAATGAGCAGTTCTTC	CASSLASLPGLAGYNEQFF
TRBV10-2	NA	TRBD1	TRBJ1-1	TGCGCCAGCAGGGACAGGGGATGGGCTTTCTTT	CASRDRGWAFF
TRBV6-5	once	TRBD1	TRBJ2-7	TGTGCCAGCAGGCACCGGGACAGGGACTACGAGCAGTACTTC	CASRHRDRDYEQYF
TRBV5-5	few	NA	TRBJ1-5	TGTGCCAGCAGCTTGTGGGGGGAGGGCAATCAGCCCCAGCATTTT	CASSLWGEGNQPQHF
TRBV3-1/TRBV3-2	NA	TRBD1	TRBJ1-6	TGTGCCAGCAGCCCCCGGACAGGGAATTCACCCCTCCACTTT	CASSPRTGNSPLHF
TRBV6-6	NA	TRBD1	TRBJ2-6	TGTGCCAGCAGTCGGACAGGGGCGGGCTCTGGGGCCAACGTCCTGACTTTC	CASSRTGAGSGANVLTF
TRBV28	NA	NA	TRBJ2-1	TGTGCCAGCAGTTTATCTCGGACGGGGTACAATGAGCAGTTCTTC	CASSLSRTGYNEQFF
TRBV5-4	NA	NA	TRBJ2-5	TGTGCCAGCAGCCCTAGGGGGGAGACCCAGTACTTC	CASSPRGETQYF
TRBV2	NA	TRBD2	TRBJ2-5	TGTGCCAGCAGTGAAGTGGGTAGCGGGAGAATTGGAGAGACCCAGTACTTC	CASSEVGSGRIGETQYF
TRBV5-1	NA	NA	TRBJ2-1	TGCGCCAGCAGCTTGGACAGAGTGGGTGAGCAGTTCTTC	CASSLDRVGEQFF
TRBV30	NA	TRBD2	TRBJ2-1	TGTGCCTGGACCTTTAGCGGGAGAAGATACAATGAGCAGTTCTTC	CAWTFSGRRYNEQFF
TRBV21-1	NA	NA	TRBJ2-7	TGTGCCAGCAGCAAAGGCCCCGGGACAGGGCAGTACGAGCAGTACTTC	CASSKGPGTGQYEQYF
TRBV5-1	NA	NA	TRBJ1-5	TGCGCCAGCAGCCCCATGGGCGGCAGGGCTCAGCCCCAGCATTTT	CASSPMGGRAQPQHF
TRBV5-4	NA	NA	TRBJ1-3	TGTGCCAGCAGCCCGGACAGCTCTGGAAACACCATATATTTT	CASSPDSSGNTIYF
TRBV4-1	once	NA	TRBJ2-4	TGCGCCAGCAGCCAAGATGCGGACAGAAAAGACCAGTACTTC	CASSQDADRKDQYF
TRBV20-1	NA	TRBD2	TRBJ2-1	TGCAGTGCTAGTTATCTAGCGGGAGGGATTCCATTTAACAATGAGCAGTTCTTC	CSASYLAGGIPFNNEQFF
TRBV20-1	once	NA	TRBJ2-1	TGCAGCCCGACTAGCTACAATGAGCAGTTCTTC	CSPTSYNEQFF
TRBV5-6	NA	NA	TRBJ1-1	TGTGCCAGCAGCTTGATCCTTAGTGAAGCTTTCTTT	CASSLILSEAFF
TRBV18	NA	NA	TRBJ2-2	TGTGCCAGCTCTCCGGTCCACCTCACCGGGGAGCTGTTTTTT	CASSPVHLTGELFF
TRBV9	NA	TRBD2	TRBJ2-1	TGTGCCAGCAGTAGGTTTGGACTAGCGGGAGAGGATGAGCAGTTCTTC	CASSRFGLAGEDEQFF
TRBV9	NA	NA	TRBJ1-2	TGTGCCAGCAGCGCACAGGATCGAATTTTCTATGGCTACACCTTC	CASSAQDRIFYGYTF
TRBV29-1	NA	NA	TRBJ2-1	TGCAGCGTACCTCGGGAAACCAGCTCCTACAATGAGCAGTTCTTC	CSVPRETSSYNEQFF
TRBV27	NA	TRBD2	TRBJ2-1	TGTGCCAGCAGTTTAATAGCGGGAGTCTTCGAGCAGTTCTTC	CASSLIAGVFEQFF
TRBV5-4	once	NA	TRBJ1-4	TGTGCCAGCAGCTTGAGGTTCGCAGGGGCAAGGGAAAAACTGTTTTTT	CASSLRFAGAREKLFF
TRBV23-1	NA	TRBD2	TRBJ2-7	TGCGCCAGCAGTCAATCTGAGGTAGCGGGAGACGAGCAGTACTTC	CASSQSEVAGDEQYF
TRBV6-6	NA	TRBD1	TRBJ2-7	TGTGCCAGCAGTCCACCGGGACAGGGAACCTACGAGCAGTACTTC	CASSPPGQGTYEQYF
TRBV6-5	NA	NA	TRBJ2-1	TGTGCCAGCAGCTCTAGCGTCAATGAGCAGTTCTTC	CASSSSVNEQFF
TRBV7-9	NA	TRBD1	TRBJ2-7	TGTGCCAGCAAAAAAGACAGGGAACACGAGCAGTACTTC	CASKKDREHEQYF
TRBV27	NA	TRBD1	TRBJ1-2	TGTGCCAGCAGTGACGACAGGGGGCAGTATGGCTACACCTTC	CASSDDRGQYGYTF
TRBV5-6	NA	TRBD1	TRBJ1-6	TGTGCCAGCAACTCCCTGTGGGCAGGGGGATATAATTCACCCCTCCACTTT	CASNSLWAGGYNSPLHF
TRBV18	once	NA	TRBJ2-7	TGTGCCAGCTCACCAAAATACGGGATCTCAGCCGAGCAGTACTTC	CASSPKYGISAEQYF
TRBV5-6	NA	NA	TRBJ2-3	TGTGCCAGCAGCCATAGGGGAAGCACAGATACGCAGTATTTT	CASSHRGSTDTQYF
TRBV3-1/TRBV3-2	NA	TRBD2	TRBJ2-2	TGTGCCAGCAGCGATACAAGGACTAGCGGGAACACCGGGGAGCTGTTTTTT	CASSDTRTSGNTGELFF
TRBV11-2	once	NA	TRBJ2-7	TGTGCCAGCAGCTATTCACTAGAAGCCTACGAGCAGTACTTC	CASSYSLEAYEQYF
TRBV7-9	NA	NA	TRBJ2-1	TGTGCCAGCAGCTTAGGGCGACACCCCTACAATGAGCAGTTCTTC	CASSLGRHPYNEQFF
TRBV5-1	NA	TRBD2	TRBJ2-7	TGCGCCAGCAGCTTGGATAGCGGGAGGGACGAGCAGTACTTC	CASSLDSGRDEQYF
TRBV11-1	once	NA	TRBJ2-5	TGTGCCAGCAGCTTACAACTAGGGGGATCGGTTCGGACCCAGTACTTC	CASSLQLGGSVRTQYF
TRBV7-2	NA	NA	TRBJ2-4	TGTGCCAGCGGTCCGGGAGAAGGGAGAGCCAAAAACATTCAGTACTTC	CASGPGEGRAKNIQYF
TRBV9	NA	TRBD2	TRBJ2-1	TGTGCCAGCAGCCCCCACACCGGGACTAGCGGGAGAAGTGCCAATGAGCAGTTCTTC	CASSPHTGTSGRSANEQFF
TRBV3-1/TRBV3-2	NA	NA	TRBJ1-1	TGTGCCAGCAGCCAAGGAGTTCTACAGGGGAACACTGAAGCTTTCTTT	CASSQGVLQGNTEAFF
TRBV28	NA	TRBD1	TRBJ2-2	TGTGCCAGCAGTTTCGAGGGGGCGCCCACCGGGGAGCTGTTTTTT	CASSFEGAPTGELFF
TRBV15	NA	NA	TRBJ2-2	TGTGCCACCAGCGGTCCCCCCCGGGGTTTGAACACCGGGGAGCTGTTTTTT	CATSGPPRGLNTGELFF
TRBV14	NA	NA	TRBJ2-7	TGTGCCAGCAGCCTAGGCGGTTACGAGCAGTACTTC	CASSLGGYEQYF
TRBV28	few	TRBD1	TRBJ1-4	TGTGCCGCCAATTCCGGGACAGGGAAAGAAAAACTGTTTTTT	CAANSGTGKEKLFF
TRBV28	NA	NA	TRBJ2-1	TGTGCCAGCAGTCACCGGCGGGGGCGAGGTAGGAATGAGCAGTTCTTC	CASSHRRGRGRNEQFF
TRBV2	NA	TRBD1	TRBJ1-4	TGTGCCAGCAGCCGACAGGGAAGAGAAAAACTGTTTTTT	CASSRQGREKLFF
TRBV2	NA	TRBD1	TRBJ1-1	TGTGCCAGCACAAGACAGGGTTCAGTAGACACTGAAGCTTTCTTT	CASTRQGSVDTEAFF